The subject of this entry is one TCR beta chain. Its cognate antigen has yet to be identified. One base away there is no much larger clone; base qualities are not given. This record belongs to a study of blood T cell repertoires in COVID-19 (dated by TCRdb to the early 2020s). Describing the broader study: The collaborator samples originated in the United States, Italy and Spain and spanned the acute and convalescent phases of COVID-19. The prospective study material was composed of cDNA or gDNA derived from T cells, B-cell-depleted T cells, or PBMCs. The dataset comprised deeply sampled blood TCRbeta repertoires from subjects exposed to, actively infected with, or recovered from COVID-19. The repertoires were made available in a free public database intended to serve as a resource for research on the immune response to SARS-CoV-2. Samples came from the ongoing ImmuneRACE study (first 160 participants) plus 1,254 subjects from 6 global collaborators. The sample metadata nearly always contained a de-identified subject ID, COVID-19 status, age in years and sex. Where available, HLA class I and class II types were obtained from metadata supplied by the sample provider rather than from assay-based typing. What the research found in general, with its limitations: Clinical and demographic metadata were provided uncurated, with the amount varying by source and participant.

TCRbeta CDR3 regions were amplified from genomic DNA using the immunoSEQ Assay, a bias-controlled multiplex PCR. Per the authors' processing: Within the assay, amplification of reference gene primers was used to estimate how many nucleated cells each sample contained. To quantify the absolute abundance of each unique TCRbeta CDR3 rearrangement, sequence reads were collapsed and filtered. For each sample, productive Simpson clonality was calculated by taking the square root of Simpson's diversity index across productive rearrangements. TCRdb took this table from immuneACCESS and kept in-frame rearrangements with V and J called. Such tables lack part of the clones; where checked against another copy, unresolved V genes explain under half of the gap, and the rest is unexplained. V and J calls and clone size are as listed in that table; D and trimming were resolved from the DNA. Present in this sample are around 190,000 clones, about 88% of which were seen just once. Clones ranked in the top ten supply around 1.6% of the sample.

Whole blood was collected in K2EDTA tubes by collaborating institutions according to the institutions' own protocols. For TCRbeta analysis, collaborator samples were shipped as frozen whole blood, as isolated PBMCs, or as DNA extracted from either sample type. According to the germline V gene, CDR1 reads ENHRY and CDR2 reads SYGVKD. V drops 2 bases and J drops 0 bases, leaving 10 bases in between. Measured from the cysteine to the phenylalanine, the CDR3 is 15 residues long. Kept here is only the CDR3 DNA, which spans 45 bases and is read in frame from base 1. This receptor was taken from a man aged 18 to 30 with active or convalescent COVID-19. The sample comprised peripheral blood. The rearranged chain carries TRBV10-3 and TRBJ1-1; possibly the D gene is TRBD1, per 6 matching bases. The DNA sequence is as follows: TGTGCCATCAGTGAGCGCGGGGGCTTGAACACTGAAGCTTTCTTT. Its protein reads: CAISERGGLNTEAFF.